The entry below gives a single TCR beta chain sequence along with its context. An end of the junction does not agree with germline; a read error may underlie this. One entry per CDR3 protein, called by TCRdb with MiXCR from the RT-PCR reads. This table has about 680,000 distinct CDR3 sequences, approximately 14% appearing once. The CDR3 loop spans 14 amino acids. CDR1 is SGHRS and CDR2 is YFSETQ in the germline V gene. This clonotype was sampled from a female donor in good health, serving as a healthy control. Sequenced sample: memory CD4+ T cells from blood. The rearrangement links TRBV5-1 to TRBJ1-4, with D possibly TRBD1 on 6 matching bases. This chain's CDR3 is CASRSGDSGEELFF. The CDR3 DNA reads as TGCGCCAGCAGGTCAGGGGATAGTGGTGAAGAACTGTTTTTT.